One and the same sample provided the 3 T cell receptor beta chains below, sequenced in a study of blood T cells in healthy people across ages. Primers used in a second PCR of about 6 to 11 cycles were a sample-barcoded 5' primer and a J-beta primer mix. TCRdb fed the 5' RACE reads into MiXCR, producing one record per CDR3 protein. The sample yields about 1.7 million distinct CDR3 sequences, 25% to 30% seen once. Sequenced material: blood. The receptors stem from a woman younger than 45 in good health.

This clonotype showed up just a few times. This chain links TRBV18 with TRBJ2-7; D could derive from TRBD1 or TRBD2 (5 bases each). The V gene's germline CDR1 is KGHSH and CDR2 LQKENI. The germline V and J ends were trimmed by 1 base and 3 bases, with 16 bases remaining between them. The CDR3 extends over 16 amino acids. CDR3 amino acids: CASSPLRRDRDYEQYF. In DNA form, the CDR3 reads TGTGCCAGCTCACCACTACGTCGGGACCGAGACTACGAGCAGTACTTC.

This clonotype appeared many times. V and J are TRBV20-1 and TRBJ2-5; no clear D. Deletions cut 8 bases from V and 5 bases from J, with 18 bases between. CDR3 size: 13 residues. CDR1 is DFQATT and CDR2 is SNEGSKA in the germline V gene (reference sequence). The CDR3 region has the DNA TGCAGTCAACCGGATCTCATGAGGGAGACCCAGTACTTC. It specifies CSQPDLMRETQYF.

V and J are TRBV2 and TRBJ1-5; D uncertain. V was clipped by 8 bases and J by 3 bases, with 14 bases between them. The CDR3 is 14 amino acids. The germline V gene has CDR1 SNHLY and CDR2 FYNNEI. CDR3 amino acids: CASGGQPFNQPQHF. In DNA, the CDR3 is TGTGCCAGCGGAGGGCAGCCGTTCAATCAGCCCCAGCATTTT.